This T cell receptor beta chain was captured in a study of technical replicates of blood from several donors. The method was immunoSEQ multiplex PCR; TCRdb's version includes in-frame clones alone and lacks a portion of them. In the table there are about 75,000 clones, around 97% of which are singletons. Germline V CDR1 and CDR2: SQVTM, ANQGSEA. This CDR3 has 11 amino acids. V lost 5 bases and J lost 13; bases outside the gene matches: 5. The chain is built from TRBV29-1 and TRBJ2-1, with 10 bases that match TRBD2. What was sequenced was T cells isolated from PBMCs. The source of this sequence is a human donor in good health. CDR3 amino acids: CSVLAGGIQFF. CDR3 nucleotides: TGCAGCGTTTTAGCGGGGGGAATCCAGTTCTTC.